Listed here are 24 T cell receptor beta chains from one sample, sequenced in a study of OX40 agonist ivuxolimab in advanced cancers. Sequenced by immunoSEQ multiplex PCR; TCRdb stores in-frame clones only, minus some. The sample lists about 57,000 clones; about 83% were seen once. The sample in question was CD4+ or CD8+ T cells sorted from blood, obtained in a trial of the OX40 agonist ivuxolimab. The source is an adult with an advanced solid tumor such as melanoma, head and neck, liver or kidney cancer.

This sequence joins TRBV27 and TRBJ2-7; 7 bases fit TRBD1. This CDR3 is 15 amino acids long. With V trimmed by 5 bases and J by 5 bases, 12 bases remained unmatched. Germline V gene sequence: CDR1 MNHEY, CDR2 SMNVEV (reference sequence). The CDR3 spells CASSRQRTGANEQYF. CDR3 DNA sequence: TGTGCCAGCAGTCGACAAAGAACAGGGGCCAACGAGCAGTACTTC.

The V gene is TRBV7-8, the J gene TRBJ2-3, with D unclear. CDR1 is SGHVS, CDR2 FQNEAQ, per germline. Between the trimmed V and J ends, which lost 5 bases and 9 bases, there was a span of 15 bases. The CDR3 length is 13 residues. This CDR3 reads CASSTRTQTTQYF. The CDR3 DNA reads as TGTGCCAGCAGCACGAGAACACAGACAACGCAGTATTTT.

The V and J genes are TRBV5-5 and TRBJ2-3; 7 bases map to TRBD2. CDR3 size: 16 residues. After removal of 2 bases from V and 0 bases from J, the junction contained 6 bases not matched to a gene. Germline V gene sequence: CDR1 SGHKS, CDR2 YYEKEE (reference sequence). CDR3 residues: CASSFFSSGSTDTQYF. CDR3 DNA: TGTGCCAGCAGCTTCTTTTCTAGCGGAAGCACAGATACGCAGTATTTT.

The V gene is TRBV7-9, the J gene TRBJ2-7; possible D gene TRBD1, 6 bases. CDR1 is SEHNR and CDR2 is FQNEAQ in the germline V gene (reference sequence). V was trimmed by 2 bases and J by 2 bases, leaving 10 bases between them. This CDR3 is 14 amino acids long. Here the CDR3 reads CASSLRGGAYEQYF. CDR3 nucleotides: TGTGCCAGCAGCTTACGAGGGGGAGCCTACGAGCAGTACTTC. The full variable domain, rest sourced from reference TRBV7-9 and TRBJ2-7, is DTGVSQNPRHKITKRGQNVTFRCDPISEHNRLYWYRQTLGQGPEFLTYFQNEAQLEKSRLLSDRFSAERPKGSFSTLEIQRTEQGDSAMYLCASSLRGGAYEQYFGPGTRLTVT.

This clone showed up just once. The V call is TRBV5-1, the J call TRBJ2-1; maybe TRBD2 (6 bases). Looked up from germline, CDR1 is SGHRS and CDR2 is YFSETQ. The CDR3 is made up of 15 amino acids. V was clipped by 0 bases and J by 1 base, with 8 bases between them. CDR3 coding DNA: TGCGCCAGCAGCTTGGTGGGGGGTTCCTACAATGAGCAGTTCTTC. As protein: CASSLVGGSYNEQFF. Filled out from reference TRBV5-1 and TRBJ2-1, the complete variable domain reads KAGVTQTPRYLIKTRGQQVTLSCSPISGHRSVSWYQQTPGQGLQFLFEYFSETQRNKGNFPGRFSGRQFSNSRSEMNVSTLELGDSALYLCASSLVGGSYNEQFFGPGTRLTVL.

The chain has TRBV7-9 and TRBJ1-3; 10 nucleotides align to TRBD1. CDR1 SEHNR and CDR2 FQNEAQ come from the germline V gene (reference sequence). The trim removed 4 bases at V and 3 bases at J, leaving 6 bases unmatched. The length of the CDR3 is 16 residues. CDR3 sequence reads: CASSWGQGSNGNTIYF. CDR3 in DNA: TGTGCCAGCAGCTGGGGACAGGGGTCGAATGGAAACACCATATATTTT.

The chain recombines TRBV18 with TRBJ2-2; 9 nucleotides align to TRBD1. V was clipped by 3 bases and J by 5 bases; unmatched bases: 4. Germline assignment: CDR1 KGHSH and CDR2 LQKENI. The CDR3 is made up of 15 amino acids. The CDR3 DNA reads as TGTGCCAGCTCACCTGGACAGGGGTGGACCGGGGAGCTGTTTTTT. Translated: CASSPGQGWTGELFF. Full variable domain (remainder filled in from reference TRBV18 and TRBJ2-2): NAGVMQNPRHLVRRRGQEARLRCSPMKGHSHVYWYRQLPEEGLKFMVYLQKENIIDESGMPKERFSAEFPKEGPSILRIQQVVRGDSAAYFCASSPGQGWTGELFFGEGSRLTVL.

The rearrangement joins TRBV5-1 to TRBJ1-5; D gene uncertain. The V gene lost 1 base and the J gene lost 6 bases, with 17 bases spanning the gap. This CDR3 is 16 amino acids long. From germline, CDR1 is SGHRS and CDR2 YFSETQ. The CDR3 reads CASSLSGGGSGQPQHF. In nucleotides, the CDR3 is TGCGCCAGCAGCTTGTCAGGCGGCGGGAGCGGTCAGCCCCAGCATTTT.

The chain has TRBV5-4 and TRBJ2-3; D uncertain. Trimming took 0 bases from V and 2 from J, leaving 7 bases between them. The CDR3 extends over 14 amino acids. Germline loops: CDR1 SGHNT, CDR2 YYREEE (reference sequence). The CDR3 spells CASSLETHTDTQYF. The CDR3 coding sequence is TGTGCCAGCAGCTTGGAAACTCACACAGATACGCAGTATTTT. Combining the CDR3 with reference TRBV5-4 and TRBJ2-3 gives the whole variable domain ETGVTQSPTHLIKTRGQQVTLRCSSQSGHNTVSWYQQALGQGPQFIFQYYREEENGRGNFPPRFSGLQFPNYSSELNVNALELDDSALYLCASSLETHTDTQYFGPGTRLTVL.

This clone was detected a few times. CDR3 loop: CASRGDKFSTEAFF. CDR3 DNA: TGTGCCAGCAGGGGAGACAAATTTTCCACTGAAGCTTTCTTT. This sequence joins TRBV2 and TRBJ1-1; D not certain. Per the germline V gene, CDR1 is SNHLY and CDR2 is FYNNEI. The length of the CDR3 is 14 residues. The V gene lost 6 bases and the J gene lost 4 bases, with 15 bases spanning the gap.

This rearrangement joins TRBV5-4 to TRBJ2-4, with D possibly called TRBD1 or TRBD2 (5 bases each). Germline V gene sequence: CDR1 SGHNT, CDR2 YYREEE (reference sequence). V gave up 3 bases and J gave up 0 bases, with 13 bases separating them. This CDR3 comprises 16 residues. The CDR3 region has the DNA TGTGCCAGCAGCTCCGGGACGGAATTAGCCAAAAACATTCAGTACTTC. Translation gives CASSSGTELAKNIQYF.

The chain links TRBV21-1 to TRBJ2-1. TRBV21-1 is a pseudogene segment. CDR3 length equals 12 residues. DNA for the CDR3: TGTGCCAGCCGAAGCTCCTACAATGAGCAGTTCTTC. Translation gives CASRSSYNEQFF.

The chain recombines TRBV29-1 with TRBJ2-5; TRBD1 aligns across 7 bases. This CDR3 spans 15 amino acids. Trimming took 0 bases from V and 5 from J; bases not matched to a gene: 9. Germline assignment: CDR1 SQVTM and CDR2 ANQGSEA. The CDR3 protein is CSVEDPQGVGETQYF. The CDR3, as DNA: TGCAGCGTTGAAGACCCCCAGGGGGTAGGGGAGACCCAGTACTTC. The full variable domain, completed using reference TRBV29-1 and TRBJ2-5, is SAVISQKPSRDICQRGTSLTIQCQVDSQVTMMFWYRQQPGQSLTLIATANQGSEATYESGFVIDKFPISRPNLTFSTLTVSNMSPEDSSIYLCSVEDPQGVGETQYFGPGTRLLVL.

J is TRBJ2-1 and V is TRBV2; tentative D call: TRBD2 (5 bases). The germline gives CDR1 SNHLY, CDR2 FYNNEI. Between the trimmed V and J ends, which lost 4 bases and 2 bases, there was a span of 15 bases. This CDR3 spans 16 amino acids. The CDR3 nucleotides are TGTGCCAGCAGTGCACGTGGGCGGGTTACCTACAATGAGCAGTTCTTC. Protein product: CASSARGRVTYNEQFF.

The table lists this clone with many counts. This sequence joins TRBV2 and TRBJ1-2; D not certain. The CDR3 contains 14 residues. Germline CDR1 SNHLY, CDR2 FYNNEI. V was pared by 6 bases and J by 8 bases, with 19 bases between. The chain's CDR3 is CASSLSLPGEGYTF. DNA of the CDR3: TGTGCCAGCAGCTTGAGCCTACCTGGGGAGGGCTACACCTTC.

The chain combines TRBV6-5 with TRBJ2-5; D unclear. This CDR3 region has 14 residues. The germline V gene has CDR1 MNHEY and CDR2 SVGAGI. V was clipped by 0 bases and J by 2 bases, with 7 bases between them. This chain's CDR3 is CASSYSGRQETQYF. Written as DNA, the CDR3 is TGTGCCAGCAGTTACTCTGGTAGGCAAGAGACCCAGTACTTC.

The V and J genes are TRBV5-6 and TRBJ1-2; TRBD1 matches at 7 bases. The CDR3 is 15 amino acids. Trimming removed 4 bases from V and 4 bases from J; junction bases left unmatched: 10. Germline V gives CDR1 SGHDT, CDR2 YYEEEE. CDR3 amino acids: CASSPPDRKTYGYTF. The CDR3 bases are TGTGCCAGCAGCCCGCCGGACAGGAAGACCTATGGCTACACCTTC. Drawing the rest from reference TRBV5-6 and TRBJ1-2, the complete variable domain is DAGVTQSPTHLIKTRGQQVTLRCSPKSGHDTVSWYQQALGQGPQFIFQYYEEEERQRGNFPDRFSGHQFPNYSSELNVNALLLGDSALYLCASSPPDRKTYGYTFGSGTRLTVV.

The chain uses TRBV5-1 and TRBJ2-7, with 11 bases that match TRBD2. The junction had 6 bases not matched to a gene; V was cut back by 4 bases and J by 3 bases. Per germline, CDR1 SGHRS and CDR2 YFSETQ. CDR3 length equals 15 residues. CDR3 amino acids: CASSPGTSGLYEQYF. The CDR3 DNA follows: TGCGCCAGCAGCCCGGGGACTAGCGGACTCTACGAGCAGTACTTC.

This clone has a single count. This rearrangement joins TRBV5-4 to TRBJ1-2; unclear D gene. Trimming stripped 1 base from V and 0 bases from J, with 13 bases between. The CDR3 totals 16 residues. CDR1 and CDR2 from the germline V gene are SGHNT and YYREEE (reference sequence). This chain's CDR3 is CASSLYSATTNYGYTF. The CDR3 region has the DNA TGTGCCAGCAGCTTGTATTCCGCAACCACTAACTATGGCTACACCTTC. Together with reference TRBV5-4 and TRBJ1-2, the CDR3 gives the full variable domain: ETGVTQSPTHLIKTRGQQVTLRCSSQSGHNTVSWYQQALGQGPQFIFQYYREEENGRGNFPPRFSGLQFPNYSSELNVNALELDDSALYLCASSLYSATTNYGYTFGSGTRLTVV.

The gene calls are TRBV7-8 and TRBJ1-2; TRBD1 is a possible D gene (5 bases). The CDR3 extends over 17 amino acids. The ends were cut back, 3 bases at V and 8 bases at J, with 25 bases in the middle. Germline lookup yields CDR1 SGHVS and CDR2 FQNEAQ. The CDR3 loop reads CASSFSLRDGGEKGYTF. The CDR3, as DNA: TGTGCCAGCAGCTTCTCACTCCGGGACGGAGGCGAAAAAGGCTACACCTTC.

The genes are TRBV29-1 and TRBJ2-7; 8 bases map to TRBD1. V was clipped by 4 bases and J by 4 bases; unmatched bases: 9. This CDR3 contains 14 residues. The germline V gene encodes CDR1 SQVTM and CDR2 ANQGSEA. CDR3 DNA sequence: TGCAGCGTTGTCGTCAGGGGGCTTAAGTACGAGCAGTACTTC. Translation gives CSVVVRGLKYEQYF.

CDR3 loop: CASSRQLSGNTIYF. CDR3 DNA sequence: TGTGCCAGCAGCCGACAGCTCTCTGGAAACACCATATATTTT. The chain employs TRBV5-6 and TRBJ1-3; tentative D call: TRBD1 (5 bases). Trimming removed 4 bases at V and 0 bases at J, with 8 bases between. The CDR3 is 14 amino acids. Germline V lookup: CDR1 SGHDT, CDR2 YYEEEE.

The chain couples TRBV18 to TRBJ2-1; 11 nucleotides agree with TRBD2. With V trimmed by 3 bases and J by 0 bases, 4 bases remained unmatched. The CDR3 has 17 amino acids. CDR1 and CDR2 from the germline V gene are KGHSH and LQKENI. The CDR3 DNA is TGTGCCAGCTCACCTCTGACTAGCGGGACCTCCTACAATGAGCAGTTCTTC. Protein product: CASSPLTSGTSYNEQFF. The complete variable domain, with remaining parts taken from reference TRBV18 and TRBJ2-1, reads NAGVMQNPRHLVRRRGQEARLRCSPMKGHSHVYWYRQLPEEGLKFMVYLQKENIIDESGMPKERFSAEFPKEGPSILRIQQVVRGDSAAYFCASSPLTSGTSYNEQFFGPGTRLTVL.

This chain links TRBV19 with TRBJ2-1; D possibly uses TRBD1 or TRBD2 (5 bases each). CDR3 length: 15 residues. Per the germline V gene, CDR1 is LNHDA and CDR2 is SQIVND (reference sequence). The V gene lost 5 bases and the J gene lost 2 bases, with 13 bases spanning the gap. For the CDR3, the DNA is TGTGCCAGTAGTCAAGCCGGGACGGCCTACAATGAGCAGTTCTTC. It codes for CASSQAGTAYNEQFF.